A selection of T cell receptor beta chains follows, all from one sample in a study of PD-L1 blockade in urothelial cancer. Data came from immunoSEQ multiplex PCR; TCRdb stores just in-frame clones and leaves some out. The table shows 15,000 to 20,000 clones, with about four fifths occurring only once. This specimen was PBMCs, taken around atezolizumab (anti-PD-L1) treatment. The receptors derive from a man aged 45-65 years with urothelial cancer. The CDR3 runs from the conserved cysteine through the conserved F or W. The D gene is left open where the match is weak. For some rows the clone size is stated as once, few or many, or as a class when expanded; others skip it.

v_gene	d_gene	j_gene	abundance	CDR3nt	CDR3aa
TRBV19	.	TRBJ1-2	.	TGTGCCAGTAGTATTCCGTCACTCCCTACTGGCTACACCTTC	CASSIPSLPTGYTF
TRBV15	TRBD2	TRBJ2-5	.	TGTGCCACCGGGGGCCAGCGGGCTAGCGGGAGGCTTGGAGAGACCCAGTACTTC	CATGGQRASGRLGETQYF
TRBV2	.	TRBJ2-3	.	TGTGGAGCGACTAGCACAGATACGCAGTATTTT	CGATSTDTQYF
TRBV14	TRBD1	TRBJ1-1	.	TGTGCCAGTTCAGGGGGCTTGAACACTGAAGCTTTCTTT	CASSGGLNTEAFF
TRBV5-4	TRBD1	TRBJ1-2	.	TGTGCCAGCAGGCGACCGGGACAGGGAGAAGGCTACACCTTC	CASRRPGQGEGYTF
TRBV4-2	.	TRBJ1-1	few	TGTGCCAGCAGCCAAGATAGCGCTAGGATGAACACTGAAGCTTTCTTT	CASSQDSARMNTEAFF
TRBV18	.	TRBJ2-7	.	TGTGCCAGCTCACCCTCCAGAGGCCCCTACGAGCAGTACTTC	CASSPSRGPYEQYF
TRBV7-3	TRBD2	TRBJ2-7	.	TGTGCCAGCAGCTTAATGGGCGGGAGGGCCTACGAGCAGTACTTC	CASSLMGGRAYEQYF
TRBV2	.	TRBJ1-4	few	TGTGCCAGCAGGCCTTCGGGAGTAAGTGAAAAACTGTTTTTT	CASRPSGVSEKLFF
TRBV6-1	.	TRBJ2-1	.	TGTGCCAGCAGTGAGAGAGACAATGAGCAGTTCTTC	CASSERDNEQFF
TRBV5-8	TRBD1	TRBJ1-1	once	TGTGCCAGCACTTATACGGGACAGGGGAACACTGAAGCTTTCTTT	CASTYTGQGNTEAFF
TRBV5-1	.	TRBJ1-3	once	TGCGCCAGCAGCCCAATCAACAGGGCCACCAGTGGCACCATATATTTT	CASSPINRATSGTIYF
TRBV2	.	TRBJ2-1	.	TGTGCCAGTCGAGGGCCAGCAGAGCAGTTCTTC	CASRGPAEQFF
TRBV5-1	TRBD2	TRBJ2-1	.	TGCGCCAGCAGCTTGGTGCCTAGCGGGGAATACAATGAGCAGTTCTTC	CASSLVPSGEYNEQFF
TRBV10-2	.	TRBJ2-7	few	TGCGCCAGCAGGGCCTTGGGATATCCCCAGGGATACGAGCAGTACTTC	CASRALGYPQGYEQYF
TRBV5-1	TRBD1	TRBJ2-7	once	TGCGCCAGCAGCCGATCGGGGACAGGTGGGGACTACGAGCAGTACTTC	CASSRSGTGGDYEQYF
TRBV19	TRBD1	TRBJ2-1	.	TGTGCCTGTAGGACAGGGCAAACCACGGTCACGAATGAGCAGTTCTTC	CACRTGQTTVTNEQFF
TRBV5-4	TRBD2	TRBJ2-1	.	TGTGCCAGCAGCAGTAGCGGGAGGACCAACTACAATGAGCAGTTCTTC	CASSSSGRTNYNEQFF
TRBV4-1	TRBD1	TRBJ1-6	.	TGCGCCAGCAGCCCCGGACAGGGGAATAATTCACCCCTCCACTTT	CASSPGQGNNSPLHF
TRBV4-1	TRBD1	TRBJ2-5	.	TGCGCCAGCAGCCAAGATTGGTCAGGGGGAAAAGAGACCCAGTACTTC	CASSQDWSGGKETQYF
TRBV2	.	TRBJ1-2	once	TGTGCCAGCAGTGCCGAGGAAATCCACGCGGCTAACTATGGCTACACCTTC	CASSAEEIHAANYGYTF
TRBV19	.	TRBJ1-1	.	TGTGCCAGTAGTATCGGGGGAAAGTTTATAGAAGCTTTCTTT	CASSIGGKFIEAFF
TRBV10-3	.	TRBJ2-1	few	TGTGCCATCAGTGAGGCCACCCGGGATGCGGAGCAGTTCTTC	CAISEATRDAEQFF
TRBV29-1	.	TRBJ1-1	few	TGCAGCGTTTACAGGGAGCTGAACACTGAAGCTTTCTTT	CSVYRELNTEAFF
TRBV7-2	TRBD1	TRBJ1-2	.	TGTGCCAGCAGCCCCGTGACAGGGTTAAGTGGCTACACCTTC	CASSPVTGLSGYTF
TRBV7-6	TRBD2	TRBJ2-1	once	TGTGCCAGCAGCTTCACCTGGACTAGCGGGAGTGATGAGCAGTTCTTC	CASSFTWTSGSDEQFF
TRBV5-1	TRBD2	TRBJ2-1	.	TGCGCCAGCGACACCGGGACTAGCAGCCGCTCCTACAATGAGCAGTTCTTC	CASDTGTSSRSYNEQFF
TRBV14	TRBD2	TRBJ2-7	once	TGTGCCAGCAGCCAAGGACTAGCGGGAGTTGAGCAGTACTTC	CASSQGLAGVEQYF
TRBV6-1	.	TRBJ2-4	.	TGTGCCAGCAGTGAAACTCTAGCCAAAAACATTCAGTACTTC	CASSETLAKNIQYF
TRBV5-1	TRBD2	TRBJ2-5	.	TGCGCCAGCAGCTTGGGACTAGCGGCATACCAAGAGACCCAGTACTTC	CASSLGLAAYQETQYF
TRBV6-1	TRBD2	TRBJ2-7	.	TGTGCCAGCAGTGGCAGACTAGCTGGAGAGCAGTACTTC	CASSGRLAGEQYF
TRBV15	.	TRBJ2-3	.	TGTGCCACCAGCAGAGATCGGGGTCCCCAAGCTCATACGCAGTATTTT	CATSRDRGPQAHTQYF
TRBV6-5	TRBD1	TRBJ1-2	.	TGTGCCAGCAGTTACTCTGACAGGGGGACGAACTATGGCTACACCTTC	CASSYSDRGTNYGYTF
TRBV19	.	TRBJ1-5	.	TGTGCCAGTAGTATACAGGTTTCTAATCAGCCCCAGCATTTT	CASSIQVSNQPQHF
TRBV4-2	TRBD1	TRBJ1-5	.	TGTGCCAGCAGCCAAGAAAGGACAGGGGTCCTCAATCAGCCCCAGCATTTT	CASSQERTGVLNQPQHF
TRBV7-7	TRBD1	TRBJ2-5	.	TGTGCTAGCAGGAGGACAGGGGCGGGGGAGACCCAGTACTTC	CASRRTGAGETQYF
TRBV7-9	.	TRBJ1-1	.	TGTGCCAGCAGCTTAGCAGGTGGGACACTTGAAGCTTTCTTT	CASSLAGGTLEAFF
TRBV10-1	.	TRBJ1-1	.	TGCGCCAGCAGTGATTTCAGGGGCTTGGGAGATTTCACTGAAGCTTTCTTT	CASSDFRGLGDFTEAFF
TRBV2	.	TRBJ1-5	.	TGTGCCAGCAGTAACAGGGTGGGAAATCAGCCCCAGCATTTT	CASSNRVGNQPQHF
TRBV2	.	TRBJ1-2	.	TGTGCCAGCAGCTACCGGTCCCTATATGGCTACACCTTC	CASSYRSLYGYTF
TRBV7-9	TRBD1	TRBJ1-1	few	TGTGCCAGCAGCTTAGAAGGGGGCCGCGGTTACGGGAACACTGAAGCTTTCTTT	CASSLEGGRGYGNTEAFF
TRBV5-1	.	TRBJ2-3	.	TGCGCCAGCAGCTTCGGCGGGGGCACAGATACGCAGTATTTT	CASSFGGGTDTQYF
TRBV9	TRBD2	TRBJ2-1	.	TGTGCCAGCAGCTCCAGCGGGAGCTCCTACAATGAGCAGTTCTTC	CASSSSGSSYNEQFF
TRBV15	.	TRBJ2-1	.	TGTGCCACCAGCGCTCTGCGGGAAGGGATCAATGAGCAGTTCTTC	CATSALREGINEQFF
TRBV5-1	.	TRBJ1-3	.	TGCGCCAGCAGCTTGGGAAGGACAGAGACGGACACCATATATTTT	CASSLGRTETDTIYF
TRBV28	TRBD1	TRBJ1-2	.	TGTGCCAGCAGCCCCACAGGGGAGGCCTATGGCTACACCTTC	CASSPTGEAYGYTF
TRBV5-1	.	TRBJ1-2	.	TGCGCCAGCAGCTTGGAGGGGCCCGGGAGAAGCTACACCTTC	CASSLEGPGRSYTF
TRBV5-1	TRBD1	TRBJ2-1	.	TGCGCCAGCAGCTTGGAGGGGACAGGGGGCTGGGAGCAGTTCTTC	CASSLEGTGGWEQFF
TRBV2	.	TRBJ1-4	.	TGTGCCAGCGAAACAGGGTTTGACGAAAAACTGTTTTTT	CASETGFDEKLFF
TRBV18	TRBD1	TRBJ1-1	.	TGTGCCAGCTCACCACAAGAGACAGGGAGCACTGAAGCTTTCTTT	CASSPQETGSTEAFF